This T cell receptor beta chain was documented in a study of naive and memory T cell subsets. Whole-study findings and limits: Possibly reflecting memory cells re-expressing CD45RA, a few larger clonotypes occurred in naive repertoires, especially CD8.

Both TRBC1 and TRBC2 were covered by a beta constant-region primer of two equimolar oligonucleotides. Ligated cDNA was amplified by four rounds of PCR with nested alpha and beta constant-region primers and SP2. TCRdb ran MiXCR on the UMI-ligation and nested PCR reads and lists one entry per CDR3 protein. This sample has over 80,000 distinct CDR3 sequences, with 11% found just once. Trimming shortened V by 1 base and J by 0 bases, and 11 bases separated the two germline ends. Germline V gene sequence: CDR1 SGHDT, CDR2 YYEEEE. This CDR3 has 15 amino acids. As regards this clonotype: No antigen is known for it.

Material for sequencing was naive CD4+ T cells from blood. This TCR was recovered from a human donor in good health. The rearrangement joins TRBV5-6 to TRBJ2-7; weak D call: TRBD1 (6 bases). The CDR3 DNA reads TGTGCCAGCAGCTTGAAGACAGGTGGCTCCTACGAGCAGTACTTC. Amino acid sequence: CASSLKTGGSYEQYF.